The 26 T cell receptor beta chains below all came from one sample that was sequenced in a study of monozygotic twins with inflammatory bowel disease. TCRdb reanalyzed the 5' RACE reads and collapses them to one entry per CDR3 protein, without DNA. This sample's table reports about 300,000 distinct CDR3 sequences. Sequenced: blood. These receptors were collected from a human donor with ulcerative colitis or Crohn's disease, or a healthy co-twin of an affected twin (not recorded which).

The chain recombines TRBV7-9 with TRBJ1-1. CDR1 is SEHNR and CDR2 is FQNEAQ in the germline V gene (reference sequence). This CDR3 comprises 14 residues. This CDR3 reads CASSLDIQRTEAFF.

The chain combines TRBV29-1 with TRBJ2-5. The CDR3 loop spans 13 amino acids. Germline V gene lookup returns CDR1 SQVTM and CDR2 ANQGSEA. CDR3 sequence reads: CSAVNPTRETQYF.

CDR3 protein: CASSLGYGGTGGYTF. The chain links TRBV7-2 to TRBJ1-2; TCRdb names TRBD1, which stays unverified in the absence of DNA. Germline V gives CDR1 SGHTA, CDR2 FQGNSA. The CDR3 is 15 amino acids.

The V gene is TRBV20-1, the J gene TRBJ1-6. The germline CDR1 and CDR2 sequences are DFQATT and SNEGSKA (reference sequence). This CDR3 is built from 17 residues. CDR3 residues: CSASVQTLSSYNSPLHF.

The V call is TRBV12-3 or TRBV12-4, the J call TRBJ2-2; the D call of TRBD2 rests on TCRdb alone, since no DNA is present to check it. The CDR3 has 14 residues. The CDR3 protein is CASSLSAGVGELFF.

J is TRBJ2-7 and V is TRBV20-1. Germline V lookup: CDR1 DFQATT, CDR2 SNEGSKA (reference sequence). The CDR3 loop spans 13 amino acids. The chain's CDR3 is CSVNGPTYATQYF.

The CDR3 spells CASTVGGSSYEQYF. J is TRBJ2-7 and V is TRBV12-3 or TRBV12-4; the TCRdb call, TRBD1, lacks DNA for checking. This CDR3 has 14 amino acids.

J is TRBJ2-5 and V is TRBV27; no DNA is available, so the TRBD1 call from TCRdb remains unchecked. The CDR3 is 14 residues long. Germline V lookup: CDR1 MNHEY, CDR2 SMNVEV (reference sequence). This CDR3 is CASSWTGYQETQYF.

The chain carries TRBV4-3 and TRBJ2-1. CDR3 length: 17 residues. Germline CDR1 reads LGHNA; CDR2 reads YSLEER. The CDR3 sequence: CASSQFLLSYVYNEQFF.

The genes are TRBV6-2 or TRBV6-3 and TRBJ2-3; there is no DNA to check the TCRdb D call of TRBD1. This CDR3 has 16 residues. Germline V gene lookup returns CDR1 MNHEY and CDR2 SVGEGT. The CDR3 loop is CASQHTAGGSGYTQYF.

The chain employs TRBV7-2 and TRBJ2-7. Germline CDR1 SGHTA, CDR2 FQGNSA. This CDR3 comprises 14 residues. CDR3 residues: CASSYNGFSYEQYF. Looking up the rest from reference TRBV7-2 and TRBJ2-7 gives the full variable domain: GAGVSQSPSNKVTEKGKDVELRCDPISGHTALYWYRQSLGQGLEFLIYFQGNSAPDKSGLPSDRFSAERTGGSVSTLTIQRTQQEDSAVYLCASSYNGFSYEQYFGPGTRLTVT.

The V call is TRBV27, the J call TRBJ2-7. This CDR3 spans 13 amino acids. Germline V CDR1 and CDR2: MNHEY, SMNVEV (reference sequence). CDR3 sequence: CASSNTAIYEQYF.

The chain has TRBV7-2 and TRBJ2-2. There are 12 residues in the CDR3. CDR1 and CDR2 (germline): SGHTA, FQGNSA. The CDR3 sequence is CASSLSGWELFF. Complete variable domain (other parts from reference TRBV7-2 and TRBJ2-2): GAGVSQSPSNKVTEKGKDVELRCDPISGHTALYWYRQSLGQGLEFLIYFQGNSAPDKSGLPSDRFSAERTGGSVSTLTIQRTQQEDSAVYLCASSLSGWELFFGEGSRLTVL.

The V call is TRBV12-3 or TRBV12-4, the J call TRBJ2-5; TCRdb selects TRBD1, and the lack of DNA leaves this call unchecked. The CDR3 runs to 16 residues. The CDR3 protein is CASTPYRGIAMETQYF.

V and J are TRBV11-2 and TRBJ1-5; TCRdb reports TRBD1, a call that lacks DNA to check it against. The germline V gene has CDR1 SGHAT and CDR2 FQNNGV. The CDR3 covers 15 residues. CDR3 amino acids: CASSSTGENNQPQHF.

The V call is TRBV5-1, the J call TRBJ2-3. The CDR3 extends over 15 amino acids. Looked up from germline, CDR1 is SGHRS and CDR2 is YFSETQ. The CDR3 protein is CASSWVSTSTDTQYF.

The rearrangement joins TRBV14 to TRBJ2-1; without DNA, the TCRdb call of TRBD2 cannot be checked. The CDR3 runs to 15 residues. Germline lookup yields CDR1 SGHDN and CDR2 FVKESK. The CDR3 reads CASSQSGRASVEQFF.

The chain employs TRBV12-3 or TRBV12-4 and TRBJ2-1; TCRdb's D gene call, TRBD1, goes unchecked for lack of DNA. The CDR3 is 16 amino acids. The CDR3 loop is CASSPRAEGIYNEQFF.

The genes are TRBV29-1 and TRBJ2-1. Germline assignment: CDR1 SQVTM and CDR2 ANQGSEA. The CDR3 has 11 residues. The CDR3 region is CSVVGDNEQFF.

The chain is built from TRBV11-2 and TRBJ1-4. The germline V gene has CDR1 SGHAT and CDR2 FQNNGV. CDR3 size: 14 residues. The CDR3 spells CASSWGGPNEKLFF.

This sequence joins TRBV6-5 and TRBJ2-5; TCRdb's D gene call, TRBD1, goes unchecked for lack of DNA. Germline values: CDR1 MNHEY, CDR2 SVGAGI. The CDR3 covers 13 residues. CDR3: CASSYAGGETQYF.

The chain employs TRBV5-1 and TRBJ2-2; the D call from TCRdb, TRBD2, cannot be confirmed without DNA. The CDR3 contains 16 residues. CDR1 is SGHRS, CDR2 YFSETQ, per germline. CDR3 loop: CASSLTSGANTGELFF.

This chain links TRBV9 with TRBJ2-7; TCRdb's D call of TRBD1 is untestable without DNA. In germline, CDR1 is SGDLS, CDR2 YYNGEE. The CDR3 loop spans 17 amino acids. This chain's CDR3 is CASSPSGGGTGGYEQYF. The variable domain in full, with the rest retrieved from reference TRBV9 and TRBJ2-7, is DSGVTQTPKHLITATGQRVTLRCSPRSGDLSVYWYQQSLDQGLQFLIQYYNGEERAKGNILERFSAQQFPDLHSELNLSSLELGDSALYFCASSPSGGGTGGYEQYFGPGTRLTVT.

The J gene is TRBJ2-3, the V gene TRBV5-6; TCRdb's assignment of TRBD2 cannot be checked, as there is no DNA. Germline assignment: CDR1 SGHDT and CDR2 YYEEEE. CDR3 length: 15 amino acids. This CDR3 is CASSLFVSGGDTQYF.

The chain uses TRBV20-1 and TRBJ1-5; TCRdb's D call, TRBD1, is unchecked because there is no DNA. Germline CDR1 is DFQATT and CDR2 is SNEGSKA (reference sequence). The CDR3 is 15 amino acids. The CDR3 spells CSARGSGRDNQPQHF.

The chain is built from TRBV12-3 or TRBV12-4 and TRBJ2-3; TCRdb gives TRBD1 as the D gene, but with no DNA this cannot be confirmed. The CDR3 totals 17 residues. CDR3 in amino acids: CASRPLGGGASTDTQYF.